Following are 20 T cell receptor beta chains from one sample sequenced in a study of sequential checkpoint blockade in melanoma. Produced via immunoSEQ multiplex PCR; TCRdb's table is partial and in-frame only. Altogether about 28,000 clones are present, about 88% being singletons, with the ten largest covering around 15%. The treatment: randomized to nivolumab then ipilimumab (arm A) or the reverse (arm B). The sequences come from CD8+ T cells sorted from blood (inferred from file names), collected from a patient given nivolumab and ipilimumab in sequence. Source of these receptors: a human donor with melanoma.

This chain links TRBV6-1 with TRBJ1-1; 9 nucleotides align to TRBD1. CDR1 MNHNS and CDR2 SASEGT come from the germline V gene. The CDR3 spans 15 residues. V dropped 3 bases and J dropped 5; count of bases not matched to a gene: 7. CDR3 in amino acids: CASSDGTGRRTEAFF. The DNA for the CDR3 is TGTGCCAGCAGTGACGGGACAGGGAGGAGGACTGAAGCTTTCTTT.

This sequence joins TRBV28 and TRBJ2-5; D is perhaps TRBD2 (7 bases). Germline CDR1 reads MDHEN; CDR2 reads SYDVKM. With 5 bases removed from V and 4 bases from J, the gap between germline ends came to 17 bases. The CDR3 loop spans 15 amino acids. For the CDR3, the DNA is TGTGCCAGCAGTCTTCGGGGGAGGGGGGGAGAGACCCAGTACTTC. This sequence encodes CASSLRGRGGETQYF. The full variable domain, rest sourced from reference TRBV28 and TRBJ2-5, is DVKVTQSSRYLVKRTGEKVFLECVQDMDHENMFWYRQDPGLGLRLIYFSYDVKMKEKGDIPEGYSVSREKKERFSLILESASTNQTSMYLCASSLRGRGGETQYFGPGTRLLVL.

J is TRBJ2-5 and V is TRBV6-5; TRBD2 matches at 7 bases. Per the germline V gene, CDR1 is MNHEY and CDR2 is SVGAGI. There are 14 residues in the CDR3. Trimming took 6 bases from V and 4 from J; bases not matched to a gene: 8. CDR3 sequence: CASRAAGAPETQYF. The CDR3 DNA is TGTGCCAGCAGGGCCGCGGGAGCACCAGAGACCCAGTACTTC.

The J gene is TRBJ1-1, the V gene TRBV5-5, with D maybe TRBD1 (5 bases). CDR3 length equals 13 residues. V was shortened by 3 bases and J by 1 base, with 7 bases between the two germline ends. Germline V gene lookup returns CDR1 SGHKS and CDR2 YYEKEE (reference sequence). CDR3 amino acids: CASSSDTNTEAFF. The DNA for the CDR3 is TGTGCCAGCAGCTCGGACACGAACACTGAAGCTTTCTTT.

The rearrangement uses TRBV30 and TRBJ2-3; TRBD2 matches 7 bases. This CDR3 region has 15 residues. V lost 0 bases, J lost 5 bases, and 8 bases stayed unmatched. Germline V CDR1 and CDR2: GTSNPN, SVGIG (reference sequence). The CDR3, as DNA: TGTGCCTGGAGTGTAGGAGCGGGGAATGTAGATACGCAGTATTTT. Its translation: CAWSVGAGNVDTQYF.

The chain links TRBV7-3 to TRBJ2-3; tentative D call: TRBD2 (5 bases). The V gene's germline CDR1 is SGHTA and CDR2 FQGTGA. Trimming shortened V by 6 bases and J by 1 base, and 17 bases separated the two germline ends. The CDR3 sequence is 16 residues long. The CDR3 here is CASSLGLIGGTDTQYF. DNA for the CDR3: TGTGCCAGCAGTCTCGGACTCATTGGGGGCACAGATACGCAGTATTTT.

This clone was seen a single time. The rearrangement uses TRBV4-3 and TRBJ2-1; the match to TRBD2 covers 9 bases. Per germline, CDR1 LGHNA and CDR2 YSLEER. The CDR3 has 17 amino acids. With 4 bases clipped from V and 6 bases from J, the junction kept 13 bases outside the gene matches. The CDR3 DNA sequence: TGCGCCAGCAGCCCCCGGGAGGTAGCGGGAGCCCCCAATGAGCAGTTCTTC. Amino acids: CASSPREVAGAPNEQFF.

The rearrangement joins TRBV7-9 to TRBJ2-1; TRBD1 might be the D (6 bases). The germline CDR1 and CDR2 sequences are SEHNR and FQNEAQ (reference sequence). V was cut by 1 base and J by 9 bases, with 7 bases left in between. The CDR3 covers 12 residues. Here the CDR3 DNA reads TGTGCCAGCAGCTTAGTGGGGGCTGAGCAGTTCTTC. Residues: CASSLVGAEQFF.

The genes are TRBV15 and TRBJ1-1; D not certain. Trimming removed 0 bases from V and 6 bases from J, with 5 bases in between. This CDR3 is 12 amino acids long. Germline CDR1 and CDR2: LNHNV and YYDKDF (reference sequence). CDR3 sequence: CATSRDGPEAFF. CDR3 DNA: TGTGCCACCAGCAGAGATGGCCCTGAAGCTTTCTTT.

The V gene is TRBV28, the J gene TRBJ1-1, with D hard to call. Germline V CDR1 and CDR2: MDHEN, SYDVKM. The CDR3 runs to 16 residues. V gave up 5 bases and J gave up 1 base, with 17 bases separating them. The CDR3 loop reads CASSPLVFGENTEAFF. CDR3 coding DNA: TGTGCCAGCAGTCCCCTCGTGTTCGGGGAGAACACTGAAGCTTTCTTT.

J is TRBJ2-5 and V is TRBV7-2, with a tentative D call TRBD1 (6 bases). The better agreement between TRBJ2-7 and the DNA end casts doubt on the J call. This CDR3 region has 14 residues. The V gene's germline CDR1 is SGHTA and CDR2 FQGNSA. This chain's CDR3 is CASSLVDSTYEQYF. In nucleotides, the CDR3 is TGTGCCAGCAGCTTAGTGGACAGTACCTACGAGCAGTACTTC.

A single count supports this clone. The CDR3 reads CASSLDPRDEQYF. As DNA, the CDR3 is TGTGCCAGCAGCTTAGATCCGAGGGACGAGCAGTACTTC. The rearrangement uses TRBV11-2 and TRBJ2-7, with a possible D match to TRBD2 (5 bases). The CDR3 length is 13 residues. V lost 0 bases to trimming and J lost 5 bases, with 8 bases between them. Germline CDR1 and CDR2: SGHAT and FQNNGV.

The chain links TRBV27 to TRBJ2-2; 16 bases match TRBD2. The CDR3 runs to 19 residues. With V trimmed by 4 bases and J by 1 base, 6 bases remained unmatched. Germline V gene lookup returns CDR1 MNHEY and CDR2 SMNVEV (reference sequence). CDR3 amino acids: CASSSPGLAGGQNTGELFF. The CDR3 nucleotides are TGTGCCAGCAGTTCTCCGGGACTAGCGGGGGGGCAGAACACCGGGGAGCTGTTTTTT.

This clone was counted only a few times. The chain carries TRBV28 and TRBJ1-2, with D perhaps TRBD1 (5 bases). The length of the CDR3 is 14 residues. Between the trimmed V and J ends, which lost 7 bases and 8 bases, there was a span of 20 bases. Per germline, CDR1 MDHEN and CDR2 SYDVKM. The CDR3 here is CASIFPGEGDGYTF. The CDR3 nucleotides read TGTGCCAGCATTTTTCCGGGAGAAGGGGACGGCTACACCTTC.

The CDR3 here is CASSVDITDTQYF. The CDR3, as DNA: TGTGCCAGCAGCGTGGACATCACAGATACGCAGTATTTT. The chain employs TRBV7-9 and TRBJ2-3; D might be TRBD1 (5 bases). V lost 5 bases and J lost 2, with 8 bases in between. Germline V gene lookup returns CDR1 SEHNR and CDR2 FQNEAQ (reference sequence). The CDR3 totals 13 residues.

This clone was found once. The chain links TRBV4-1 to TRBJ2-7; 9 bases are shared with TRBD1. CDR3 length: 17 residues. CDR1 and CDR2 from the germline V gene are MGHRA and YSYEKL. The trim removed 0 bases at V and 3 bases at J, leaving 9 bases unmatched. The CDR3 protein is CASSQEWAGQGIYEQYF. The CDR3 nucleotides read TGCGCCAGCAGCCAAGAGTGGGCCGGACAGGGGATCTACGAGCAGTACTTC.

The chain uses TRBV30 and TRBJ1-1, with a possible D match to TRBD1 (6 bases). The CDR3 is 12 amino acids. CDR1 and CDR2 (germline): GTSNPN, SVGIG (reference sequence). The ends were cut back, 8 bases at V and 0 bases at J, with 10 bases in the middle. In DNA form, the CDR3 reads TGTGCCCGGACAGATATGAACACTGAAGCTTTCTTT. Amino acids: CARTDMNTEAFF.

J is TRBJ2-3 and V is TRBV6-1; 7 nucleotides agree with TRBD2. CDR1 and CDR2 from the germline V gene are MNHNS and SASEGT. V lost 0 bases, J lost 2 bases, and 2 bases stayed unmatched. The CDR3 runs to 15 residues. For the CDR3, the DNA is TGTGCCAGCAGTGAAGCGGGAGGGGACACAGATACGCAGTATTTT. Its translation: CASSEAGGDTDTQYF.

This chain uses TRBV25-1 with TRBJ1-1; D gene unclear. The CDR3 is 13 amino acids. In germline, CDR1 is MGHDK, CDR2 SYGVNS. V lost 4 bases, J lost 5 bases, and 11 bases lay in between. The CDR3 region has the DNA TGTGCCAGCAGTGCCGGTTGGCGGACTGAAGCTTTCTTT. This sequence encodes CASSAGWRTEAFF.

V usage is TRBV7-8 and J usage is TRBJ1-3, with 9 bases that match TRBD1. Germline CDR1 reads SGHVS; CDR2 reads FQNEAQ. Germline trimming cut 5 bases from V and 0 bases from J; bases unmatched to any gene: 5. The CDR3 is 16 amino acids. The CDR3: CASSLQTGGSGNTIYF. The CDR3 region has the DNA TGTGCCAGCAGCCTACAGACAGGGGGCTCTGGAAACACCATATATTTT.